This T cell receptor beta chain was identified during a study of blood T cell repertoires in COVID-19. Study-level background: From the United States, Italy and Spain came samples of acute and convalescent COVID-19. PBMCs, B-cell-depleted T cells, or T cells were the source of the cDNA or gDNA that made up the material.

In its sample, this clone was seen once. In the study's own analysis: Amplifying reference gene primers gave estimates of nucleated cell counts. Clones were sequenced by immunoSEQ multiplex PCR, and TCRdb holds only the in-frame ones, with some missing. The DNA was the basis for D and trimming; V, J and clone size are from that table. The sample contains 300,000 to 350,000 clones, around 83% of which appear only once. Germline V gene data show CDR1 as SGHRS and CDR2 as YFSETQ. Trimming stripped 2 bases from V and 6 bases from J, with 15 bases between. The CDR3 has 15 residues. The V gene is TRBV5-1, the J gene TRBJ2-1; no clear D gene. This clonotype was obtained from a man younger than 40 with active or convalescent COVID-19. The sequenced sample consisted of peripheral blood. DNA of the CDR3: TGCGCCAGCAGCTTCCCCAGCGAAAATGTCAATGAGCAGTTCTTC. This sequence encodes CASSFPSENVNEQFF.